The 8 T cell receptor beta chains given below trace back to one sample, sequenced in a study of OX40 agonist ivuxolimab in advanced cancers. Profiled with immunoSEQ multiplex PCR; TCRdb holds only in-frame clones, not every one. Found here are roughly 90,000 clones, under 95% of them singletons; the top ten hold about 0.35%. The sequencing here drew on CD4+ or CD8+ T cells sorted from blood, taken in a trial of the OX40 agonist ivuxolimab. The receptors were sampled from an adult with an advanced solid tumor such as melanoma, head and neck, liver or kidney cancer.

The chain is built from TRBV2 and TRBJ2-5; TRBD1 might be the D (5 bases). Germline V lookup: CDR1 SNHLY, CDR2 FYNNEI. V shed 7 bases and J shed 2 bases, with 14 bases lying between them. The CDR3 loop spans 14 amino acids. CDR3: CASTLTGDQETQYF. The CDR3 DNA reads TGTGCCAGCACCCTAACAGGCGATCAAGAGACCCAGTACTTC.

CDR3 loop: CASSGQGSNEQFF. In DNA, the CDR3 is TGTGCCAGCAGCGGACAGGGGTCGAATGAGCAGTTCTTC. V and J are TRBV21-1 and TRBJ2-1; TRBD1 is taken as the D call from the table, unchecked against the DNA. TRBV21-1 constitutes a pseudogene. The CDR3 totals 13 residues.

The chain has TRBV5-1 and TRBJ2-3; 9 bases are a match to TRBD2. J gave up 4 bases and V 4 bases, and 7 bases lay outside the gene matches. Germline V CDR1 and CDR2: SGHRS, YFSETQ. The CDR3 sequence is 15 residues long. The CDR3 here is CASSGLAGAPDTQYF. CDR3 nucleotides: TGCGCCAGCAGCGGGTTAGCGGGAGCCCCAGATACGCAGTATTTT.

The V gene is TRBV30, the J gene TRBJ2-1; 7 positions match TRBD2. In germline, CDR1 is GTSNPN, CDR2 SVGIG (reference sequence). CDR3 length equals 16 residues. V lost 5 bases and J lost 5; bases outside the gene matches: 15. DNA for the CDR3: TGTGCCTGGGAATTGGATTTAAGCGGGATTCACAATGAGCAGTTCTTC. This translates into CAWELDLSGIHNEQFF.

The V and J genes are TRBV11-1 and TRBJ1-2; possible D gene TRBD1, 6 bases. CDR3 size: 13 residues. The germline gives CDR1 SGHAT, CDR2 FQDESV (reference sequence). V lost 5 bases to trimming and J lost 8 bases, with 15 bases between them. DNA of the CDR3: TGTGCCAGCAGCCCGCGGACTGGACAGGGCTACACCTTC. Translated, it gives CASSPRTGQGYTF.

The chain carries TRBV19 and TRBJ1-4; 7 bases are a match to TRBD1. The CDR3 is 16 residues long. The V and J ends lost 2 bases and 7 bases, in that order; junction bases with no gene match: 10. CDR1 and CDR2 from the germline V gene are LNHDA and SQIVND (reference sequence). The CDR3 reads CASSITRTGKPEKLFF. CDR3 coding DNA: TGTGCCAGTAGTATAACCCGGACAGGCAAACCTGAAAAACTGTTTTTT. Supplemented by reference TRBV19 and TRBJ1-4, the full variable domain reads DGGITQSPKYLFRKEGQNVTLSCEQNLNHDAMYWYRQDPGQGLRLIYYSQIVNDFQKGDIAEGYSVSREKKESFPLTVTSAQKNPTAFYLCASSITRTGKPEKLFFGSGTQLSVL.

The genes are TRBV6-6 and TRBJ1-3; D might be TRBD1 (5 bases). The CDR3 covers 14 residues. The germline V and J ends were trimmed by 5 bases and 6 bases, with 14 bases remaining between them. Germline V gene lookup returns CDR1 MNHNY and CDR2 SVGAGI (reference sequence). The CDR3 bases are TGTGCCAGCAGTCCCAGGGAAGTGGCAAACACCATATATTTT. It specifies CASSPREVANTIYF.

This chain uses TRBV6-1 with TRBJ2-1; 11 nucleotides match TRBD2. The CDR3 is made up of 15 amino acids. Germline CDR1 reads MNHNS; CDR2 reads SASEGT. J gave up 6 bases and V 3 bases, and 4 bases lay outside the gene matches. The CDR3 reads CASSDSGLAGNEQFF. CDR3 nucleotide sequence: TGTGCCAGCAGTGACTCCGGACTAGCGGGCAATGAGCAGTTCTTC.